The 15 T cell receptor beta chains below were found in one sample sequenced in a study of blood T cell repertoires in COVID-19. Sequenced by immunoSEQ multiplex PCR; TCRdb stores in-frame clones only, minus some. This table holds approximately 120,000 clones, roughly 92% found once. Input material: peripheral blood. These receptors all stem from a man aged 45 to 65 with COVID-19, enrolled during active disease.

The chain joins TRBV21-1 to TRBJ1-5; the D call in the table, TRBD1, was not verified against the DNA. TRBV21-1 represents a pseudogene. The CDR3 runs to 15 residues. CDR3 amino acids: CASSLTNHSNQPQHF. CDR3 in DNA: TGTGCCAGCAGCCTGACAAACCATAGCAATCAGCCCCAGCATTTT.

The genes are TRBV30 and TRBJ1-1; D possibly corresponds to TRBD1 (6 bases). The germline V gene has CDR1 GTSNPN and CDR2 SVGIG (reference sequence). Deletions cut 3 bases from V and 3 bases from J, with 11 bases between. The CDR3 length is 13 residues. The CDR3 here is CAWRLYRDTEAFF. Here the CDR3 DNA reads TGTGCCTGGAGGCTATACAGGGACACTGAAGCTTTCTTT.

The chain is built from TRBV2 and TRBJ2-3; TRBD1 is a possible D gene (5 bases). Trimming left V 10 bases short and J 0 bases short, with 14 bases between. Germline loops: CDR1 SNHLY, CDR2 FYNNEI. The length of the CDR3 is 14 residues. CDR3 coding DNA: TGTGCCATCCCCAGACAGTTAAGCACAGATACGCAGTATTTT. Its protein is CAIPRQLSTDTQYF.

The chain links TRBV19 to TRBJ1-1; D remains ambiguous. The CDR3 consists of 14 residues. The germline CDR1 and CDR2 sequences are LNHDA and SQIVND (reference sequence). The V end lost 0 bases, the J end lost 1 base, and 6 bases lay between the germline ends. The DNA for the CDR3 is TGTGCCAGTAGTATAGATTTAGCGAACACTGAAGCTTTCTTT. This sequence encodes CASSIDLANTEAFF.

The V call is TRBV18, the J call TRBJ2-5, with D maybe TRBD1 (6 bases). Germline-derived CDR1 and CDR2 are KGHSH and LQKENI. The CDR3 has 15 amino acids. Trimming took 5 bases from V and 0 from J, leaving 13 bases between them. The CDR3, as DNA: TGTGCCAGCTCAATGACAGGAGAGTACCAAGAGACCCAGTACTTC. Translated: CASSMTGEYQETQYF.

The chain carries TRBV6-5 and TRBJ2-7, with TRBD2 matching over 8 bases. The V segment lost 5 bases and the J segment 4 bases; nucleotides outside the gene matches: 4. There are 13 residues in the CDR3. Germline V gene lookup returns CDR1 MNHEY and CDR2 SVGAGI. CDR3 in DNA: TGTGCCAGCAGTCCGGGGGGGCGGTACGAGCAGTACTTC. It codes for CASSPGGRYEQYF.

This clone was detected a few times. The chain combines TRBV19 with TRBJ2-3; 9 nucleotides align to TRBD1. The CDR3 covers 15 residues. V dropped 5 bases and J dropped 4; count of bases not matched to a gene: 7. From germline, CDR1 is LNHDA and CDR2 SQIVND (reference sequence). CDR3 sequence: CASSPGTGYADTQYF. The DNA of the CDR3 is TGTGCCAGTAGTCCCGGGACAGGGTACGCAGATACGCAGTATTTT.

The genes are TRBV7-2 and TRBJ2-5, with 8 bases that match TRBD1. Losses at the gene ends were 1 base for V and 2 bases for J; bases not matched to a gene: 6. CDR3 length: 16 amino acids. Looked up from germline, CDR1 is SGHTA and CDR2 is FQGNSA. CDR3 nucleotide sequence: TGTGCCAGCAGCTTAGTTGGGACAGGCCTGCAAGAGACCCAGTACTTC. Encoded protein: CASSLVGTGLQETQYF.

The chain employs TRBV4-1 and TRBJ2-7; 12 positions agree with TRBD2. V gave up 2 bases and J gave up 4 bases; unmatched junction bases: 6. The CDR3 is 16 residues long. Germline CDR1 reads MGHRA; CDR2 reads YSYEKL. The CDR3 DNA reads TGCGCCAGCAGCCAATCTAGCGGGAGGGCCCGATACGAGCAGTACTTC. Translating it yields CASSQSSGRARYEQYF.

The gene calls are TRBV14 and TRBJ2-1; no clear D. This CDR3 region has 13 residues. Trimming took 0 bases from V and 6 from J, leaving 6 bases between them. Germline CDR1 is SGHDN and CDR2 is FVKESK. The CDR3 bases are TGTGCCAGCAGCCAAGACAGAGGCAATGAGCAGTTCTTC. Translated, it gives CASSQDRGNEQFF.

This sequence joins TRBV5-4 and TRBJ2-5; 11 nucleotides line up with TRBD2. V shed 2 bases, J shed 4 bases, and the junction held 1 base outside the gene matches. Germline V CDR1 and CDR2: SGHNT, YYREEE (reference sequence). This CDR3 region has 14 residues. CDR3: CASSLGLAGETQYF. Here the CDR3 DNA reads TGTGCCAGCAGCTTAGGACTAGCGGGAGAGACCCAGTACTTC.

CDR3 in DNA: TGTGCCAGCGGAGAGGGCTCCTATAATTCACCCCTCCACTTT. It codes for CASGEGSYNSPLHF. This rearrangement joins TRBV28 to TRBJ1-6; no firm D call. The germline V gene has CDR1 MDHEN and CDR2 SYDVKM. The CDR3 consists of 14 residues. The ends were cut back, 8 bases at V and 0 bases at J, with 8 bases in the middle.

This chain connects TRBV29-1 to TRBJ2-5, with 8 bases fitting TRBD1. The CDR3 runs to 12 residues. Per the germline V gene, CDR1 is SQVTM and CDR2 is ANQGSEA. V lost 7 bases, J lost 1 base, and 2 bases stayed unmatched. DNA for the CDR3: TGCAGCGCCGGACAGGGCCAAGAGACCCAGTACTTC. As protein: CSAGQGQETQYF.

This chain links TRBV19 with TRBJ2-2; 9 nucleotides match TRBD1. Germline lookup yields CDR1 LNHDA and CDR2 SQIVND (reference sequence). V shed 4 bases, J shed 6 bases, and the junction held 0 bases outside the gene matches. This CDR3 has 13 residues. In nucleotides, the CDR3 is TGTGCCAGTAGTAGGACAGGGGCCGGGGAGCTGTTTTTT. It encodes CASSRTGAGELFF.

The chain uses TRBV7-2 and TRBJ1-6, with D tentatively TRBD1 (6 bases). The CDR3 runs to 15 residues. The V end lost 1 base, the J end lost 5 bases, and 9 bases lay between the germline ends. CDR1 is SGHTA and CDR2 is FQGNSA in the germline V gene. The CDR3 sequence is CASSLGGHNNSPLHF. CDR3 coding DNA: TGTGCCAGCAGCTTAGGGGGACACAATAATTCACCCCTCCACTTT.